One and the same sample provided the 5 T cell receptor beta chains below, sequenced in a study of PD-1 blockade in classical Hodgkin lymphoma. Sequenced by immunoSEQ multiplex PCR; TCRdb stores in-frame clones only, minus some. This table holds tens of thousands of clones, 90% to 95% found once. Time point denoted: cycle 4 day 1 (C4D1), after 6 weeks of nivolumab. Every one of the patients relapsed after autologous stem cell transplantation (brentuximab vedotin exposure was variable). The sequenced sample was peripheral blood mononuclear cells (PBMCs), obtained before the fourth cycle of nivolumab. These TCRs come from a human donor with classical Hodgkin lymphoma.

This clone was seen only once. The chain combines TRBV11-2 with TRBJ1-1; 9 bases match TRBD1. This CDR3 has 14 residues. With V trimmed by 4 bases and J by 3 bases, 3 bases remained unmatched. CDR1 SGHAT and CDR2 FQNNGV come from the germline V gene. CDR3 sequence reads: CASSSRTGDTEAFF. The CDR3 DNA follows: TGTGCCAGCAGCTCCCGGACAGGGGACACTGAAGCTTTCTTT.

This clone was seen once. The V call is TRBV27, the J call TRBJ2-1, with 7 nucleotides matching TRBD2. Germline V lookup: CDR1 MNHEY, CDR2 SMNVEV (reference sequence). With 6 bases clipped from V and 2 bases from J, the junction kept 4 bases outside the gene matches. This CDR3 comprises 14 residues. The CDR3 loop reads CASRDTSAYNEQFF. As DNA, the CDR3 is TGTGCCAGCAGGGACACTAGCGCCTACAATGAGCAGTTCTTC.

V and J are TRBV19 and TRBJ2-3; 12 bases align to TRBD2. The length of the CDR3 is 17 residues. V was pared by 5 bases and J by 2 bases, with 8 bases of the junction left unmatched. Germline V gives CDR1 LNHDA, CDR2 SQIVND (reference sequence). CDR3 protein: CASSPRGLAGLTDTQYF. The CDR3 coding sequence is TGTGCCAGTAGTCCCCGTGGACTAGCGGGGCTCACAGATACGCAGTATTTT. Variable domain in full (rest from reference TRBV19 and TRBJ2-3): DGGITQSPKYLFRKEGQNVTLSCEQNLNHDAMYWYRQDPGQGLRLIYYSQIVNDFQKGDIAEGYSVSREKKESFPLTVTSAQKNPTAFYLCASSPRGLAGLTDTQYFGPGTRLTVL.

The rearrangement joins TRBV4-1 to TRBJ2-3; 8 bases fit TRBD1. Germline CDR1 and CDR2: MGHRA and YSYEKL. The CDR3 is 11 amino acids. The junction had 1 base not matched to a gene; V was cut back by 10 bases and J by 4 bases. DNA for the CDR3: TGCGCCACGACAGGGGCAGATACGCAGTATTTT. Residues: CATTGADTQYF.

V gene TRBV5-1 combines with J gene TRBJ1-3; no firm D call. CDR3 length equals 18 residues. Trimming took 0 bases from V and 0 from J, leaving 16 bases between them. Germline V CDR1 and CDR2: SGHRS, YFSETQ. This CDR3 reads CASSLGSVGGISGNTIYF. CDR3 in DNA: TGCGCCAGCAGCTTGGGGTCTGTCGGCGGAATCTCTGGAAACACCATATATTTT. The full variable domain, completed using reference TRBV5-1 and TRBJ1-3, is KAGVTQTPRYLIKTRGQQVTLSCSPISGHRSVSWYQQTPGQGLQFLFEYFSETQRNKGNFPGRFSGRQFSNSRSEMNVSTLELGDSALYLCASSLGSVGGISGNTIYFGEGSWLTVV.